This T cell receptor beta chain was sequenced during a study of blood T cell repertoires in COVID-19. This table comes from immunoSEQ multiplex PCR, and its TCRdb copy is limited to in-frame clones, with some not included. The sample yields more than 200,000 clones, less than 90% seen once. The germline V and J ends were trimmed by 5 bases and 0 bases, with 8 bases remaining between them. The germline V gene has CDR1 KGHSH and CDR2 LQKENI. The CDR3 is 14 residues long. The sequenced sample was peripheral blood. This clonotype was obtained from a man aged 40-50 years with acute or convalescent COVID-19. V usage is TRBV18 and J usage is TRBJ2-1; D not certain. As DNA, the CDR3 is TGTGCCAGCTCAGCCTCTAGCTCCTACAATGAGCAGTTCTTC. Its translation is CASSASSSYNEQFF.